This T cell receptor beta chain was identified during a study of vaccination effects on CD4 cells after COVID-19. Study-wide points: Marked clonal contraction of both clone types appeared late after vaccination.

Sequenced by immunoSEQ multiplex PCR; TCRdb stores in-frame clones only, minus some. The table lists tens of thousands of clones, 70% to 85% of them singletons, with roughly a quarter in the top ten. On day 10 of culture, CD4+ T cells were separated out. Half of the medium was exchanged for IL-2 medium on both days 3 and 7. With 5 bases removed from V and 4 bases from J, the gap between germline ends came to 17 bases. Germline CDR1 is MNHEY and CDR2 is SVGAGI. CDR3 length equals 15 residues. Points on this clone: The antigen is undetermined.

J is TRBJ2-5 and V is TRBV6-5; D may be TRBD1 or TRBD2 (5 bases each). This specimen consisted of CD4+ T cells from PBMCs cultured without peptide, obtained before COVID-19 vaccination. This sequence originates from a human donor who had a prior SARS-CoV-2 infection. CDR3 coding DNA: TGTGCCAGCAGTCCCCCCGGGGCCACCTCAGAGACCCAGTACTTC. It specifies CASSPPGATSETQYF.